What follows are 24 T cell receptor beta chains derived from one specimen sequenced in a study of blood T cell repertoires in COVID-19. Produced via immunoSEQ multiplex PCR; TCRdb's table is partial and in-frame only. The profile shows under 200,000 clones, over 70% of them singletons. Source material: PBMCs or T cells enriched from blood (not recorded which). The receptors derive from a woman in her thirties or forties with acute COVID-19.

The genes are TRBV19 and TRBJ2-3, with D unresolved. The V gene lost 3 bases and the J gene lost 3 bases, with 10 bases spanning the gap. CDR1 is LNHDA, CDR2 SQIVND, per germline (reference sequence). The CDR3 is 14 residues long. CDR3 loop: CASSMSGSTDTQYF. CDR3 DNA sequence: TGTGCCAGTAGTATGTCGGGTTCTACAGATACGCAGTATTTT.

The chain uses TRBV20-1 and TRBJ2-1, with 13 bases matching TRBD2. The CDR3 length is 14 residues. Germline values: CDR1 DFQATT, CDR2 SNEGSKA (reference sequence). The ends lost 3 bases at V and 6 bases at J; junction bases unmatched: 2. CDR3 coding DNA: TGCAGTGCTAGTGGACTAGCGGGAGCCAATGAGCAGTTCTTC. It translates to CSASGLAGANEQFF.

This clone was found once. The V gene is TRBV18, the J gene TRBJ1-2, with 8 bases identical to TRBD1. This CDR3 spans 15 amino acids. CDR1 is KGHSH, CDR2 LQKENI, per germline. V dropped 3 bases and J dropped 4; count of bases not matched to a gene: 7. CDR3 region: CASSPSQGAGYGYTF. In DNA form, the CDR3 reads TGTGCCAGCTCACCCTCCCAGGGGGCTGGCTATGGCTACACCTTC.

J is TRBJ1-2 and V is TRBV5-1, with 10 bases matching TRBD1. Germline lookup yields CDR1 SGHRS and CDR2 YFSETQ. V lost 4 bases to trimming and J lost 7 bases; unmatched junction nucleotides: 10. The CDR3 sequence is 15 residues long. The DNA for the CDR3 is TGCGCCAGCAGCCGCGGGACAGGGGATGATTTTGGCTACACCTTC. Translation: CASSRGTGDDFGYTF. The variable domain in full, completed from reference TRBV5-1 and TRBJ1-2, reads KAGVTQTPRYLIKTRGQQVTLSCSPISGHRSVSWYQQTPGQGLQFLFEYFSETQRNKGNFPGRFSGRQFSNSRSEMNVSTLELGDSALYLCASSRGTGDDFGYTFGSGTRLTVV.

CDR3 coding DNA: TGTGCCAGCAGCGAGACCGGGACTAGCGGGAGACTGGAGACCCAGTACTTC. It translates to CASSETGTSGRLETQYF. The chain employs TRBV7-9 and TRBJ2-5; TRBD2 matches 14 bases. Per the germline V gene, CDR1 is SEHNR and CDR2 is FQNEAQ (reference sequence). The CDR3 is 17 residues long. V lost 5 bases, J lost 5 bases, and 10 bases stayed unmatched.

This chain uses TRBV7-6 with TRBJ2-1; 9 bases match TRBD2. This CDR3 comprises 15 residues. Trimming took 1 base from V and 3 from J; bases not matched to a gene: 1. Germline loops: CDR1 SGHVS, CDR2 FNYEAQ. In DNA, the CDR3 is TGTGCCAGCAGCTTAGGAGCGGGAGGCTACAATGAGCAGTTCTTC. Translating it yields CASSLGAGGYNEQFF.

This rearrangement joins TRBV9 to TRBJ2-1; 11 bases line up with TRBD2. The length of the CDR3 is 16 residues. In germline, CDR1 is SGDLS, CDR2 YYNGEE. J lost 7 bases, V lost 4 bases, and 10 bases had no gene match. The CDR3 protein is CASSTTLAGGRNEQFF. CDR3 nucleotides: TGTGCCAGCAGCACGACATTAGCGGGAGGGCGGAATGAGCAGTTCTTC.

The chain uses TRBV3-1 (or the pseudogene TRBV3-2) and TRBJ1-6; 11 nucleotides align to TRBD1. V gave up 4 bases and J gave up 9 bases; unmatched junction bases: 11. This CDR3 is built from 17 residues. In germline, CDR1 is LGHDT, CDR2 YNNKEL (reference sequence). CDR3 in amino acids: CASSLQLSGTGGSPLHF. For the CDR3, the DNA is TGTGCCAGCAGCCTTCAACTATCCGGGACAGGGGGTTCACCCCTCCACTTT.

The chain uses TRBV19 and TRBJ1-6, with TRBD1 as a possible D gene (5 bases). Germline assignment: CDR1 LNHDA and CDR2 SQIVND (reference sequence). The CDR3 is 16 amino acids. V was clipped by 4 bases and J by 5 bases, with 15 bases between them. As DNA, the CDR3 is TGTGCCAGTAGTACCCAGGGTCAATCGCATAATTCACCCCTCCACTTT. Translating it yields CASSTQGQSHNSPLHF.

The rearrangement links TRBV28 to TRBJ2-3, with D tentatively TRBD2 (6 bases). Germline V gene lookup returns CDR1 MDHEN and CDR2 SYDVKM. With 7 bases removed from V and 7 bases from J, the gap between germline ends came to 9 bases. The CDR3 contains 11 residues. This CDR3 reads CASTGEHTQYF. The CDR3 DNA reads TGTGCCAGCACGGGGGAGCATACGCAGTATTTT.

This chain connects TRBV19 to TRBJ1-2; no clear D gene. CDR3 length: 13 residues. Trimming left V 5 bases short and J 8 bases short, with 15 bases between. From germline, CDR1 is LNHDA and CDR2 SQIVND (reference sequence). CDR3: CASSRWGGYGYTF. CDR3 coding DNA: TGTGCCAGTAGTCGATGGGGAGGATACGGCTACACCTTC.

The chain couples TRBV5-1 to TRBJ2-5; 11 bases line up with TRBD2. Germline CDR1 and CDR2: SGHRS and YFSETQ. V lost 0 bases to trimming and J lost 4 bases; unmatched junction nucleotides: 5. The CDR3 is 16 amino acids. The CDR3 is CASSLALAGGGETQYF. In nucleotides, the CDR3 is TGCGCCAGCAGCTTGGCCCTAGCGGGGGGAGGAGAGACCCAGTACTTC.

This clone was recorded only once. V and J are TRBV23-1 and TRBJ2-3, with 9 bases identical to TRBD2. TRBV23-1 is an open reading frame whose function is uncertain. The CDR3 loop spans 16 amino acids. The J segment lost 4 bases and the V segment lost 4 bases, leaving 9 bases of the junction unmatched. This CDR3 is CASSRLAGVGADTQYF. DNA of the CDR3: TGCGCCAGCAGTCGATTAGCGGGAGTTGGCGCAGATACGCAGTATTTT.

The genes are TRBV30 and TRBJ2-7; 11 bases agree with TRBD1. Trimming cost V 1 base and J 2 bases; bases outside gene matches: 4. CDR3 length: 15 residues. Germline assignment: CDR1 GTSNPN and CDR2 SVGIG (reference sequence). The CDR3 loop reads CAWSGGQGATYEQYF. DNA for the CDR3: TGTGCCTGGAGTGGCGGACAGGGGGCGACCTACGAGCAGTACTTC.

In this sample, this clone turned up a few times. The rearrangement links TRBV5-4 to TRBJ1-1; D gene unclear. Per germline, CDR1 SGHNT and CDR2 YYREEE (reference sequence). The CDR3 has 14 amino acids. V was shortened by 0 bases and J by 1 base, with 7 bases between the two germline ends. CDR3 sequence: CASSLARANTEAFF. The CDR3 DNA reads as TGTGCCAGCAGCTTGGCGAGGGCGAACACTGAAGCTTTCTTT.

In its sample, this clone was seen once. The junction does not match germline at one end; this may be a read error. The V and J genes are TRBV6-1 and TRBJ1-2; a weak D match, TRBD1 (5 bases). Germline lookup yields CDR1 MNHNS and CDR2 SASEGT. This CDR3 contains 13 residues. CDR3 sequence (DNA): TGTGCCAGCAGTGAAGATGAGACAGCAACGAACTTCTTC. The encoded protein is CASSEDETATNFF.

This chain joins TRBV7-2 and TRBJ2-7, with 10 positions matching TRBD2. The CDR3 spans 14 residues. Unmatched junction bases numbered 2, after V lost 3 bases and J lost 3 bases. CDR1 is SGHTA and CDR2 is FQGNSA in the germline V gene. The CDR3 DNA reads TGTGCCAGCAGCTTTAGCGGGAGGAACTACGAGCAGTACTTC. This sequence encodes CASSFSGRNYEQYF.

By frequency in the sample, this clone is medium-sized. V usage is TRBV29-1 and J usage is TRBJ2-1; D may be TRBD2 (5 bases). Germline V gene sequence: CDR1 SQVTM, CDR2 ANQGSEA. This CDR3 comprises 15 residues. V was clipped by 2 bases and J by 0 bases, with 11 bases between them. The CDR3 bases are TGCAGCGTTGAATTATGGGAGAGCTCCTACAATGAGCAGTTCTTC. The encoded protein is CSVELWESSYNEQFF.

This chain uses TRBV11-2 with TRBJ1-6, with 7 positions matching TRBD1. The germline CDR1 and CDR2 sequences are SGHAT and FQNNGV. The CDR3 sequence is 14 residues long. V lost 4 bases to trimming and J lost 7 bases; unmatched junction nucleotides: 4. The CDR3 loop reads CASSWDRLNSPLHF. The CDR3 DNA sequence: TGTGCCAGCAGCTGGGACAGATTAAATTCACCCCTCCACTTT.

As DNA, the CDR3 is TGTGCCAGCAGCGTTTCGGGACTCGAGAACTACGAGCAGTACTTC. Its translation: CASSVSGLENYEQYF. The chain recombines TRBV9 with TRBJ2-7, with a possible D match to TRBD2 (6 bases). CDR1 and CDR2 (germline): SGDLS, YYNGEE. CDR3 length: 15 amino acids. V was clipped by 2 bases and J by 3 bases, with 15 bases between them.

This rearrangement joins TRBV27 to TRBJ1-2; TRBD1 might be the D (6 bases). With 4 bases removed from V and 4 bases from J, the gap between germline ends came to 10 bases. There are 13 residues in the CDR3. Germline V gene data show CDR1 as MNHEY and CDR2 as SMNVEV (reference sequence). The CDR3 protein is CASSWDTSYGYTF. Here the CDR3 DNA reads TGTGCCAGCAGTTGGGACACAAGCTATGGCTACACCTTC.

In DNA, the CDR3 is TGTGCCACCAGTGATATAAGCGGGAGCACCCCTAAGCAGTTCTTC. Translating gives CATSDISGSTPKQFF. The rearrangement joins TRBV24-1 to TRBJ2-1, with 8 bases aligning to TRBD2. CDR1 and CDR2 (germline): KGHDR, SFDVKD. V gave up 3 bases and J gave up 11 bases; unmatched junction bases: 11. The CDR3 is made up of 15 amino acids.

This chain joins TRBV3-1 (or the pseudogene TRBV3-2) and TRBJ1-1; D is undetermined. Germline lookup yields CDR1 LGHDT and CDR2 YNNKEL (reference sequence). The CDR3 sequence is 13 residues long. Trimming pared 0 bases from V and 4 bases from J, leaving 6 bases between. The DNA of the CDR3 is TGTGCCAGCAGCCAAGATCGAGGCACTGAAGCTTTCTTT. It translates to CASSQDRGTEAFF.

The chain employs TRBV6-6 and TRBJ1-5; perhaps TRBD1 as D (6 bases). V lost 4 bases and J lost 6, with 13 bases in between. Germline V gene lookup returns CDR1 MNHNY and CDR2 SVGAGI (reference sequence). The CDR3 runs 14 residues. The CDR3 is CASSSQQGAQPQHF. The CDR3 nucleotides are TGTGCCAGCAGTTCACAACAGGGAGCTCAGCCCCAGCATTTT.